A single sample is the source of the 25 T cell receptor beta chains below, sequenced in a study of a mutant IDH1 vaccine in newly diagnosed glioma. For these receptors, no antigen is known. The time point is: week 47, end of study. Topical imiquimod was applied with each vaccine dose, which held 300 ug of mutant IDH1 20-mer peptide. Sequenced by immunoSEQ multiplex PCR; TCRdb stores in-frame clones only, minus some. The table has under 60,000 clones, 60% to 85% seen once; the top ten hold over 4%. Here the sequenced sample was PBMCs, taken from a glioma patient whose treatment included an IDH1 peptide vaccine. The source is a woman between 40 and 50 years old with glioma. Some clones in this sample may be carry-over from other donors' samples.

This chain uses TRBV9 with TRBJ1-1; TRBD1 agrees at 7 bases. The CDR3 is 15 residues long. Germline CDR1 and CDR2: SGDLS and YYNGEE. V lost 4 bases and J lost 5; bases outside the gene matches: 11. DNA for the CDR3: TGTGCCAGCAGCCCTCTGGCAGGGGGTGTGACTGAAGCTTTCTTT. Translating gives CASSPLAGGVTEAFF.

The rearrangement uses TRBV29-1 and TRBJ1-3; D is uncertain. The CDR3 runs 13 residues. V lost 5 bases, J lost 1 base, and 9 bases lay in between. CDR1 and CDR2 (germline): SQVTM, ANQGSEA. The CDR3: CSVSYGSGNTIYF. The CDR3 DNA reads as TGCAGCGTTTCCTACGGATCTGGAAACACCATATATTTT.

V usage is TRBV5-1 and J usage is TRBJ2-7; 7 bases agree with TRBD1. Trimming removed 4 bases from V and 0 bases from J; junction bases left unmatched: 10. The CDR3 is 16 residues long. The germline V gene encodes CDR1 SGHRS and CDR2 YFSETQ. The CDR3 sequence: CASSPGTALNSYEQYF. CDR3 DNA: TGCGCCAGCAGCCCCGGGACAGCCCTGAACTCCTACGAGCAGTACTTC. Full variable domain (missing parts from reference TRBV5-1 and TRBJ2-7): KAGVTQTPRYLIKTRGQQVTLSCSPISGHRSVSWYQQTPGQGLQFLFEYFSETQRNKGNFPGRFSGRQFSNSRSEMNVSTLELGDSALYLCASSPGTALNSYEQYFGPGTRLTVT.

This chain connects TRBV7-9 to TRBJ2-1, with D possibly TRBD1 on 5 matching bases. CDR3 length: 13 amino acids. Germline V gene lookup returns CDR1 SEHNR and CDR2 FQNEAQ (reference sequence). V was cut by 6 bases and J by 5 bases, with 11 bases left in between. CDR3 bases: TGTGCCAGCAGGCAAGCAGGGCACAATGAGCAGTTCTTC. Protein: CASRQAGHNEQFF.

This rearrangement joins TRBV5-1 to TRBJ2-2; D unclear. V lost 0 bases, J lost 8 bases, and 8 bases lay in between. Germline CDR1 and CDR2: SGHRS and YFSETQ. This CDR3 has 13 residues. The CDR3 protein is CASSLEPQGELFF. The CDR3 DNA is TGCGCCAGCAGCTTGGAGCCACAAGGGGAGCTGTTTTTT.

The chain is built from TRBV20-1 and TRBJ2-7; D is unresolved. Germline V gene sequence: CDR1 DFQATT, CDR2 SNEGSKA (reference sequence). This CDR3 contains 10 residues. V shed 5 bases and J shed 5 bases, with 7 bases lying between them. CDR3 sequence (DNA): TGCAGTGCTTTCAGACACGAGCAGTACTTC. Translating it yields CSAFRHEQYF.

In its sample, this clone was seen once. In DNA, the CDR3 is TGTGCCAGCAGCTATACAGGGGGGACTGAAGCTTTCTTT. It specifies CASSYTGGTEAFF. V and J are TRBV7-2 and TRBJ1-1; 8 bases match TRBD1. This CDR3 has 13 amino acids. Germline-derived CDR1 and CDR2 are SGHTA and FQGNSA. V was clipped by 4 bases and J by 5 bases; unmatched bases: 3.

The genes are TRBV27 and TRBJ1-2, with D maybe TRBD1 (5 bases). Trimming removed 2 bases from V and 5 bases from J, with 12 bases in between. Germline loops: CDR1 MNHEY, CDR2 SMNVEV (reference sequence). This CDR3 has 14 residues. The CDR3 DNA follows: TGTGCCAGCAGTTTAGGGCCAGGGAATTATGGCTACACCTTC. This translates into CASSLGPGNYGYTF.

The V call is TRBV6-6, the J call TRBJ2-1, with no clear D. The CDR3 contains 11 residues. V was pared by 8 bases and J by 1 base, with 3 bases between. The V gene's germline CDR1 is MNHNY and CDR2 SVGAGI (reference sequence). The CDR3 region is CASESYNEQFF. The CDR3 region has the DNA TGTGCCAGCGAATCCTACAATGAGCAGTTCTTC.

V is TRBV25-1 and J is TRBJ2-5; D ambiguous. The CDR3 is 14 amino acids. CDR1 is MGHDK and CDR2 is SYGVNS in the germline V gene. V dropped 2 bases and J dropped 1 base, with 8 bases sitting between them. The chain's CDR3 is CASSESQLQETQYF. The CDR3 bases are TGTGCCAGCAGTGAAAGTCAGCTCCAAGAGACCCAGTACTTC.

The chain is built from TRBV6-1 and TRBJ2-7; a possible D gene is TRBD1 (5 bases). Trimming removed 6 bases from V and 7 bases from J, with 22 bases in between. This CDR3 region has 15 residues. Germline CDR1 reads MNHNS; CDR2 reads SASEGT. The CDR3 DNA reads TGTGCCAGCAGCGAGGCCGGCAGGGCGAGTAGGGAGCAGTACTTC. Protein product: CASSEAGRASREQYF.

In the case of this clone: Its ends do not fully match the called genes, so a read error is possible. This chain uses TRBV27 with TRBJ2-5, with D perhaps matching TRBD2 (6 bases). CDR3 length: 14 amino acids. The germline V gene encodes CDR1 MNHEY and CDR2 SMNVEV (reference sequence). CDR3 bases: TGTGCCAGCAGTTTATGGGGGGACCAAGGGACCCAGTACTTC. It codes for CASSLWGDQGTQYF.

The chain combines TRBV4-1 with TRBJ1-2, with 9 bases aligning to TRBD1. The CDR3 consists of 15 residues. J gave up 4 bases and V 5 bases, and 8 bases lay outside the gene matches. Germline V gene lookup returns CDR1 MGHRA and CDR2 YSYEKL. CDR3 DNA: TGCGCCAGCAGCTCGGGACAGGGAATATTCTATGGCTACACCTTC. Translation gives CASSSGQGIFYGYTF.

Here the CDR3 reads CASSRRPDTEAFF. The DNA for the CDR3 is TGTGCCAGCTCGAGACGTCCCGACACTGAAGCTTTCTTT. The V call is TRBV18, the J call TRBJ1-1; D remains ambiguous. CDR1 and CDR2 from the germline V gene are KGHSH and LQKENI. V lost 6 bases to trimming and J lost 3 bases, with 11 bases between them. The CDR3 contains 13 residues.

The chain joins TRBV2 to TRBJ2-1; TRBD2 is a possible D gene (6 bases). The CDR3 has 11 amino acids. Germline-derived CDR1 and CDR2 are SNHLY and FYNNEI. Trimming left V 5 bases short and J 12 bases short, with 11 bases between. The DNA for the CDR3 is TGTGCCAGCAGTCCCGGGGAGGCGCAGTTCTTC. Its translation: CASSPGEAQFF.

CDR3 protein: CASTMGTGELFF. CDR3 nucleotide sequence: TGCGCCAGCACTATGGGGACCGGGGAGCTGTTTTTT. This rearrangement joins TRBV10-1 to TRBJ2-2; D remains unclear. Germline-derived CDR1 and CDR2 are WNHNN and SYGVQD (reference sequence). Between the trimmed V and J ends, which lost 7 bases and 5 bases, there was a span of 8 bases. The CDR3 totals 12 residues.

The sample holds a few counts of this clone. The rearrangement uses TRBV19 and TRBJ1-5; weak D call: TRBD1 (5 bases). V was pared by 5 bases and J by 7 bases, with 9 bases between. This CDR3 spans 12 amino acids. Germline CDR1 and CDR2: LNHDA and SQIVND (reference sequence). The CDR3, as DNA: TGTGCCAGTAGTGTCGAGGGGCAGCCCCAGCATTTT. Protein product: CASSVEGQPQHF.

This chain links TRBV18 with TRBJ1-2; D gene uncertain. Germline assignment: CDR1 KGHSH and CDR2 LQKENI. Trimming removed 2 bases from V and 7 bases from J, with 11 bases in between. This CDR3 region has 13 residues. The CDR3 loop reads CASSPAGWGGYTF. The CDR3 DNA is TGTGCCAGCTCACCAGCGGGTTGGGGTGGCTACACCTTC.

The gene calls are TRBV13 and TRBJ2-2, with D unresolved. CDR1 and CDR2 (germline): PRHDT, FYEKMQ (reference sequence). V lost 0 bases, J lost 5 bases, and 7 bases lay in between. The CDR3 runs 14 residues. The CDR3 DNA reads TGTGCCAGCAGCTTAGGTTCTGTGACCGGGGAGCTGTTTTTT. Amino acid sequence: CASSLGSVTGELFF.

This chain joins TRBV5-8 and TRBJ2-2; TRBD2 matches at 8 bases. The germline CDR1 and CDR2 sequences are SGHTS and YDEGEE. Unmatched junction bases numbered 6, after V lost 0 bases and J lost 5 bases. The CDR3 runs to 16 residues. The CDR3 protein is CASSLAAGGGTGELFF. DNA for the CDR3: TGTGCCAGCAGCTTGGCTGCAGGCGGGGGGACCGGGGAGCTGTTTTTT.

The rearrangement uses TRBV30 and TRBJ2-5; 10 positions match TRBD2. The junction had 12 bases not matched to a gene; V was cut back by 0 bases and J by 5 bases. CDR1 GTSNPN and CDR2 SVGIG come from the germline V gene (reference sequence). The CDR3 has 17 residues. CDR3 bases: TGTGCCTGGAGTGTCTTGGGGCAGCGGGGGGGACTGGAGACCCAGTACTTC. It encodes CAWSVLGQRGGLETQYF.

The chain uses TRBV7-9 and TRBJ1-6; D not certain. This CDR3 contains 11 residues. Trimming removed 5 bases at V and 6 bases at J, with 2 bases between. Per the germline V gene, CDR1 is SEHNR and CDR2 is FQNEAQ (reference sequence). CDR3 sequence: CASSSNSPLHF. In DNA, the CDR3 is TGTGCCAGCAGCAGTAATTCACCCCTCCACTTT.

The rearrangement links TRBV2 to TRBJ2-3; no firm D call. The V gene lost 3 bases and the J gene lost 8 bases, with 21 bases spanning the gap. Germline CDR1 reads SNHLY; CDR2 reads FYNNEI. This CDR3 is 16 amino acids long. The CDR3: CASSESLGQLFATQYF. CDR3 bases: TGTGCCAGCAGTGAGTCATTGGGCCAATTATTCGCTACGCAGTATTTT.

Here the CDR3 reads CASSGTRVGTDTQYF. DNA of the CDR3: TGTGCCAGCAGTGGGACAAGGGTAGGCACAGATACGCAGTATTTT. The chain has TRBV2 and TRBJ2-3; tentatively, D is TRBD1 (5 bases). Germline V gives CDR1 SNHLY, CDR2 FYNNEI. V lost 4 bases to trimming and J lost 1 base, with 12 bases between them. The CDR3 runs 15 residues.

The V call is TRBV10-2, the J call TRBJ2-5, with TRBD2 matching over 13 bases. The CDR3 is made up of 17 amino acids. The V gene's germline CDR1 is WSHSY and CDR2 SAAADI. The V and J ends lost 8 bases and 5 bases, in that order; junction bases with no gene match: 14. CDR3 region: CASLGGLAGVPRETQYF. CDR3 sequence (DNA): TGCGCCAGCTTGGGAGGACTAGCGGGGGTCCCCCGGGAGACCCAGTACTTC.